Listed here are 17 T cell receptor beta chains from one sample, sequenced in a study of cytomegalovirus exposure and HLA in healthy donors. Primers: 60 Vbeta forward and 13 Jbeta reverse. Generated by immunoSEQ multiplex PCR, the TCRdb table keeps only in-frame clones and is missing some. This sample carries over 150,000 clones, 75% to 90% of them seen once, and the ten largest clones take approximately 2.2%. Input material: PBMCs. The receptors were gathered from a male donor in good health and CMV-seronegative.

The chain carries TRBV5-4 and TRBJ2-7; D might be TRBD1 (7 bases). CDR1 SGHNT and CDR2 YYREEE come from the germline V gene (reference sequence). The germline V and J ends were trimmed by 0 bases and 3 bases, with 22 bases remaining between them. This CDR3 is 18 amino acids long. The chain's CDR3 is CASSLGLGGGPYYYEQYF. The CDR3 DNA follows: TGTGCCAGCAGCTTGGGATTAGGAGGGGGCCCTTATTACTACGAGCAGTACTTC.

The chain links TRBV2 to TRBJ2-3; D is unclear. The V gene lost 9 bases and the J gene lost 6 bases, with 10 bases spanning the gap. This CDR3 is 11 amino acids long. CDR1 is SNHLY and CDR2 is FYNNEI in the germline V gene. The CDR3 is CASPSRDTQYF. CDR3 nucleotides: TGTGCCAGTCCAAGCAGGGATACGCAGTATTTT.

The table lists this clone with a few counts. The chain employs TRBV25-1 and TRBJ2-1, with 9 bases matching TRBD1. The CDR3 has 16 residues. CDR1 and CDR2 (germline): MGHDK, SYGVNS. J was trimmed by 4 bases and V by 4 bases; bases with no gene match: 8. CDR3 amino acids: CASSVSGTGFYNEQFF. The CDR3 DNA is TGTGCCAGCAGTGTTTCCGGGACAGGGTTTTACAATGAGCAGTTCTTC.

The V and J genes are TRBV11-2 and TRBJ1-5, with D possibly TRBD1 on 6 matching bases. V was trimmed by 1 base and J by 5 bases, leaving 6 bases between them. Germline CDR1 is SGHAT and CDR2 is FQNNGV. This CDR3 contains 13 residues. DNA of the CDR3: TGTGCCAGCAGCTTAGGACAGGATCAGCCCCAGCATTTT. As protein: CASSLGQDQPQHF.

The CDR3 bases are TGTGCCAGCCGGGCTATTGCGGGGACCGGGGAGCTGTTTTTT. Its protein product is CASRAIAGTGELFF. V and J are TRBV6-1 and TRBJ2-2, with a tentative D call TRBD2 (6 bases). The germline V gene encodes CDR1 MNHNS and CDR2 SASEGT. The CDR3 is made up of 14 amino acids. Trimming pared 8 bases from V and 5 bases from J, leaving 15 bases between.

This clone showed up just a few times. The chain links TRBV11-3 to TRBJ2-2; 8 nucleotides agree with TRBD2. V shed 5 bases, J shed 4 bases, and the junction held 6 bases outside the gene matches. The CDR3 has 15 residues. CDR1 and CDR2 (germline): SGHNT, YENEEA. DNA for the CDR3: TGTGCCAGCAGCGAAGGACTAGCCGTCACCGGGGAGCTGTTTTTT. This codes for CASSEGLAVTGELFF.

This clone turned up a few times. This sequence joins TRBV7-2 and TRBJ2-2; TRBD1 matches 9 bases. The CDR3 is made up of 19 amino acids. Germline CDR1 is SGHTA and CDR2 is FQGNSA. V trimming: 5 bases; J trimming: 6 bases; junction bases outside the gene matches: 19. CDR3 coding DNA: TGTGCCAGCAGCCCTAGATCGGGGACAGGGCGAATTGCGGCCGGGGAGCTGTTTTTT. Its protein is CASSPRSGTGRIAAGELFF.

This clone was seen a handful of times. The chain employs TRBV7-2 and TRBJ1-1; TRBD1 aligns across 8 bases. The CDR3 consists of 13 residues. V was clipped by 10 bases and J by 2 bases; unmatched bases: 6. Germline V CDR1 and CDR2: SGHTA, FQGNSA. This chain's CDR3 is CAIRGTGNTEAFF. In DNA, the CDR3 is TGTGCCATCAGGGGGACAGGAAACACTGAAGCTTTCTTT. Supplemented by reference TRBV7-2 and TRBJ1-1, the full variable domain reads GAGVSQSPSNKVTEKGKDVELRCDPISGHTALYWYRQSLGQGLEFLIYFQGNSAPDKSGLPSDRFSAERTGGSVSTLTIQRTQQEDSAVYLCAIRGTGNTEAFFGQGTRLTVV.

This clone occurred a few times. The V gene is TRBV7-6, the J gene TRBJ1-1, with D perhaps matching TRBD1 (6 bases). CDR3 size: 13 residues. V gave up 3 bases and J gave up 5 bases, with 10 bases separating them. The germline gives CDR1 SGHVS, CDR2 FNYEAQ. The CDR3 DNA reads TGTGCCAGCAGCTTGGGGGCGCGAACTGAAGCTTTCTTT. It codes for CASSLGARTEAFF.

The CDR3 bases are TGTGCCAGCAGCTTAGGCAGGACAAGCTCCTATAATTCACCCCTCCACTTT. Residues: CASSLGRTSSYNSPLHF. This chain links TRBV7-6 with TRBJ1-6; possible D gene TRBD1, 5 bases. In germline, CDR1 is SGHVS, CDR2 FNYEAQ. The CDR3 covers 17 residues. V shed 1 base and J shed 0 bases, with 10 bases lying between them.

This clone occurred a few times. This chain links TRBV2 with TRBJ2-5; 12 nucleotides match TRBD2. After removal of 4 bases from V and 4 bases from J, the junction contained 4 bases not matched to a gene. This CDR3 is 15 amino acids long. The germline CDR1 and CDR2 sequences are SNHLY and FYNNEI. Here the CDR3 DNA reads TGTGCCAGCAGTGCGCTAGCGGGGGGGCCAGAGACCCAGTACTTC. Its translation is CASSALAGGPETQYF.

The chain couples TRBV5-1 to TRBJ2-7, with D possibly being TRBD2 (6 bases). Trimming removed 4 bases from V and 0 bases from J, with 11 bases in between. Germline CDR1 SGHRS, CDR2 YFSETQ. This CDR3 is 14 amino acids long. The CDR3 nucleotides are TGCGCCAGCAGCGGCGGGACGAGCTCCTACGAGCAGTACTTC. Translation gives CASSGGTSSYEQYF.

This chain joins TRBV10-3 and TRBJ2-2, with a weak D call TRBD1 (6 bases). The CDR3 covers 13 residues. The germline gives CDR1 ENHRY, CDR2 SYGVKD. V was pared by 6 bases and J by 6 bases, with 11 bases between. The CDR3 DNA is TGTGCCATCAGGGCAGGGGAACCCGGGGAGCTGTTTTTT. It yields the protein CAIRAGEPGELFF.

The CDR3 here is CASSVGIAGVTGELFF. In DNA, the CDR3 is TGTGCCAGCAGCGTAGGTATAGCGGGGGTCACCGGGGAGCTGTTTTTT. The chain recombines TRBV9 with TRBJ2-2, with 9 bases fitting TRBD2. The V gene's germline CDR1 is SGDLS and CDR2 YYNGEE. The CDR3 is 16 residues long. Trimming at V came to 0 bases and at J to 4 bases, leaving 4 bases not matched to a gene.

CDR3 residues: CASSYRAGAEAFF. For the CDR3, the DNA is TGTGCCAGCAGTTACAGGGCGGGGGCTGAAGCTTTCTTT. This rearrangement joins TRBV6-5 to TRBJ1-1; D perhaps matches TRBD1 (5 bases). CDR3 length: 13 residues. V lost 2 bases and J lost 6, with 10 bases in between. Germline V gene sequence: CDR1 MNHEY, CDR2 SVGAGI.

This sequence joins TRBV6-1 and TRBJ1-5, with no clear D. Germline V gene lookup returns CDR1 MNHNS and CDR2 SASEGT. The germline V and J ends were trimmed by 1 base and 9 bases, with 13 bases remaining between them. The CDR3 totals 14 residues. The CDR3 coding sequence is TGTGCCAGCAGTGAAGGGACCGCAGCGGGGCCCCAGCATTTT. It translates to CASSEGTAAGPQHF.

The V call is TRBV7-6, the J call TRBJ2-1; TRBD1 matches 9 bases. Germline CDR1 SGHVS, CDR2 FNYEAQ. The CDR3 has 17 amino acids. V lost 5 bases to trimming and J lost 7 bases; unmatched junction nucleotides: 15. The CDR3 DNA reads TGTGCCAGCAGCAACCGAAATACAGGGGGCCGGCAAAATGAGCAGTTCTTC. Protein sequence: CASSNRNTGGRQNEQFF.